This T cell receptor (beta chain) originates from a study of blood T cell repertoires in COVID-19 (dated by TCRdb to the early 2020s). Regarding the research as a whole: Samples from collaborators originated in the United States, Italy and Spain and spanned both the acute and convalescent phases of COVID-19. Where available, HLA class I and class II types were taken from metadata supplied by the sample provider and were not determined by assay-based typing. The samples were drawn from two sources: the first 160 participants of the ongoing ImmuneRACE study, and some 1,300 subjects contributed by 6 global collaborators. Nearly every sample came with metadata listing a de-identified subject ID, COVID-19 status, age in years and sex. The repertoires were released in a freely available public database meant as a resource for research on the immune response to SARS-CoV-2. The material from the prospective study consisted of cDNA or gDNA derived from T cells, B-cell-depleted T cells, or PBMCs. Subjects who had been exposed to COVID-19, were actively infected with it, or had recovered from it provided the deeply sampled blood TCRbeta repertoires that made up the dataset.

As to this clone: Its antigen is currently not known. Base-call qualities are not available, and no considerably larger clone is one nucleotide away.

Each collaborating institution followed its own protocols to collect whole blood in K2EDTA tubes. Collaborator samples were shipped for TCRbeta analysis as frozen whole blood, isolated PBMCs, or DNA extracted from either sample type. TCRbeta CDR3 regions were amplified from genomic DNA by means of the immunoSEQ Assay, a bias-controlled multiplex PCR. Turning to the authors' computational methods: Within the assay, amplification of reference gene primers was used to estimate how many nucleated cells each sample contained. To quantify the absolute abundance of each unique TCRbeta CDR3 rearrangement, sequence reads were collapsed and filtered. For each sample, productive Simpson clonality was calculated by taking the square root of Simpson's diversity index across productive rearrangements. TCRdb obtained this table from immuneACCESS and retained in-frame rearrangements with V and J assigned. These tables miss some clones; where compared with another copy, unresolved V genes account for less than half of the shortfall, and the remainder is unexplained. V and J calls and clone size are those listed in that table; D and trimming were worked out from the DNA. The sample contains around 700,000 clones, around 89% of them found a single time. The top ten clonotypes cover roughly 0.25% of the sample.

On the study overall, not on this receptor specifically: Clinical and demographic metadata were provided uncurated, with the amount varying by source and participant.

This receptor was identified in a woman under 30 with acute or convalescent COVID-19. The sample was peripheral blood.

The bases read TGTGCCAGCAGCCAAGTTCAGACAATCAGAGGGAATACGCAGTATTTT. This yields the protein CASSQVQTIRGNTQYF. The V and J segments used are TRBV3-1 (or the pseudogene TRBV3-2) and TRBJ2-3, and perhaps TRBD2 as D gene, on 5 matching bases. Trimming takes 1 base from V and 7 bases from J, and the germline ends sit 18 bases apart. Via the germline V gene (reference sequence), CDR1 is LGHDT and CDR2 YNNKEL. Measured from the cysteine to the phenylalanine, the CDR3 is 16 residues long. The CDR3 DNA has 48 bases and is translated from base 1.